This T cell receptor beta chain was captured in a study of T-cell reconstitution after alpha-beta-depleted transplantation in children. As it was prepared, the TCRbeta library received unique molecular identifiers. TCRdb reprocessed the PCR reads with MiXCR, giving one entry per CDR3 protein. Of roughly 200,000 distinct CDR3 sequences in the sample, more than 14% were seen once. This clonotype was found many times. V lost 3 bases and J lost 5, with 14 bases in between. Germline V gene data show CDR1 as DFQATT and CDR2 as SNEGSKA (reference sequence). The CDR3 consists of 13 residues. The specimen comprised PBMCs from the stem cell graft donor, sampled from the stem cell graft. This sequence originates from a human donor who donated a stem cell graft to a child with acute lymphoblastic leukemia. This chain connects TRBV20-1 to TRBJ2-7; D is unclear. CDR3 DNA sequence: TGCAGTGCTAGCGCCCCCATGGTGAACGAGCAGTACTTC. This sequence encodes CSASAPMVNEQYF.